This TCR beta chain is drawn from a study of T-cell memory formation after mild COVID-19. The CDR3 is 15 residues long. Trimming cost V 3 bases and J 5 bases; bases outside gene matches: 8. The germline V gene has CDR1 MGHRA and CDR2 YSYEKL. This clonotype appeared a few times. Antigen: not known. Findings and limits, study-wide: CD8+ contracting clones occupied EMRA, while CD4+ ones occupied mainly CM and EM. Pre-infection memory contained some responding clones, which suggested that cross-reactive memory had joined. CD4/CD8 balance characterized clones contracting day 15 to 85, and CD4+ skew characterized later expanders.

The TCR alpha and TCR beta cDNA libraries, bearing sample barcodes and UMIs, were generated by 5'RACE using constant-segment primers. From the 5' RACE reads, TCRdb called clonotypes with MiXCR, one entry per CDR3 protein. The top ten hold 22% of the sample, which has hundreds of thousands of distinct CDR3 sequences, roughly 14% seen once. The specimen sequenced was PBMCs or a T cell subset sorted from them (not recorded which). The sequence derives from a man aged 18 to 35 who had mild COVID-19 (a few samples of this study predate the infection). Cell type and time point are not known. The genes are TRBV4-1 and TRBJ2-5; 8 bases line up with TRBD1. CDR3 region: CASSHPQGALETQYF. In nucleotides, the CDR3 is TGCGCCAGCAGCCACCCGCAGGGGGCCCTGGAGACCCAGTACTTC.